This T cell receptor (beta chain) was found in a study of shared clonotypes between healthy human individuals. Trimming pared 2 bases from V and 0 bases from J, leaving 17 bases between. The CDR3 is 19 amino acids. Per germline, CDR1 MGHRA and CDR2 YSYEKL. The assay was immunoSEQ multiplex PCR, and TCRdb's table has in-frame clones only and misses some. The sample holds about half a million clones, over 75% seen once. A single count supports this clone. The sample comprised PBMCs. The chain links TRBV4-1 to TRBJ2-6, with a tentative D call TRBD1 (6 bases). This clonotype originated in a woman aged 40 to 55 in good health. Some clones in this sample may be carry-over from other donors' samples. The CDR3 sequence: CASSQLARTVISGANVLTF. In DNA form, the CDR3 reads TGCGCCAGCAGCCAACTGGCAAGGACAGTTATCTCTGGGGCCAACGTCCTGACTTTC.